The 4 T cell receptor beta chains below come from one sample, sequenced in a study of CD8+CD57+ T cells in acquired aplastic anemia. TCR beta VDJ and CDR3 were profiled, and genomic DNA was the template. TCRdb redid the calling of the reads with MiXCR, one entry per CDR3 protein. The sample comprises under 250,000 distinct CDR3 sequences, roughly 35% of which are singletons, and approximately 1.2% rests with the top ten. Sequencing was done on a sample of sorted CD4+, CD8+, or CD8+CD57+ T cells (not recorded which) from PBMCs. The receptor set was obtained from a human donor in good health, serving as a control.

This rearrangement joins TRBV5-4 to TRBJ1-2; D gene uncertain. V was clipped by 4 bases and J by 12 bases, with 25 bases between them. Germline V gives CDR1 SGHNT, CDR2 YYREEE (reference sequence). The CDR3 is 15 residues long. CDR3 in amino acids: CASSPPDRGYDGHTF. As DNA, the CDR3 is TGTGCCAGCAGCCCCCCGGACCGAGGTTATGACGGCCACACCTTC.

The chain joins TRBV20-1 to TRBJ1-4; 10 bases match TRBD1. Germline values: CDR1 DFQATT, CDR2 SNEGSKA (reference sequence). V shed 5 bases, J shed 4 bases, and the junction held 4 bases outside the gene matches. The CDR3 covers 14 residues. CDR3 sequence reads: CSAGTGALNEKLFF. The CDR3 DNA reads TGCAGTGCTGGGACAGGGGCCCTTAATGAAAAACTGTTTTTT.

This chain uses TRBV29-1 with TRBJ1-2; 8 nucleotides align to TRBD1. Germline loops: CDR1 SQVTM, CDR2 ANQGSEA. CDR3 length: 14 amino acids. With 6 bases clipped from V and 0 bases from J, the junction kept 6 bases outside the gene matches. Here the CDR3 DNA reads TGCAGCGTGGCCGGACAGGGTTCTAACTATGGCTACACCTTC. It is translated as CSVAGQGSNYGYTF.

To note about this clonotype: Since a much larger clone is just one base distant, this may be a read error. The chain joins TRBV7-9 to TRBJ2-7, with a tentative D call TRBD1 (6 bases). V was clipped by 5 bases and J by 2 bases, with 16 bases between them. The CDR3 spans 15 residues. Germline CDR1 and CDR2: SEHNR and FQNEAQ (reference sequence). The CDR3 DNA reads as TGTGCCAGCAGCCAAGGACAACAGGGTGCCTACGAGCAGTACTTC. Translation gives CASSQGQQGAYEQYF.